One T cell receptor beta chain is described in this entry. Its target is unknown. With 3 bases removed from V and 7 bases from J, the gap between germline ends came to 14 bases. The germline V gene has CDR1 MRHNA and CDR2 SNTAGT. This CDR3 has 14 residues. The record originates from a study of cytomegalovirus exposure and HLA in healthy donors. About the study: Per a later analysis, the 550 to 850 first-cohort and approximately 120 validation repertoires shared one platform.

General study results and limits: There were under 200 TCR beta chains listed as cytomegalovirus-associated. Reported performance of the classifier showed diagnosis of cytomegalovirus status with high specificity and sensitivity.

Sequenced by immunoSEQ multiplex PCR; TCRdb stores in-frame clones only, minus some. The repertoire has 82,000 or so clones, 85% to 95% of them found once; the top ten carry about 0.61%. The V gene is TRBV6-4, the J gene TRBJ2-3; a possible D gene is TRBD2 (5 bases). Material for sequencing was PBMCs. This receptor was taken from a man between 18 and 29 years old in good health and CMV-seronegative. CDR3: CASSEDSFGHTQYF. CDR3 nucleotides: TGTGCCAGCAGTGAGGACTCCTTCGGGCATACGCAGTATTTT.